Given below is one TCR beta chain in context. The source of the sample is a study of cytomegalovirus exposure and HLA in healthy donors. Trimming took 4 bases from V and 4 from J; bases not matched to a gene: 4. Per the germline V gene, CDR1 is SGHTA and CDR2 is FQGNSA. The CDR3 runs to 14 residues. 13 Jbeta primers and 60 Vbeta primers were used for the PCR. Profiled with immunoSEQ multiplex PCR; TCRdb holds only in-frame clones, not every one. The profile covers approximately 190,000 clones, with about 85% appearing a single time and about 3.8% taken by the ten largest. The source material was PBMCs. The clonotype comes from a man aged 50 to 59 in good health and CMV-seronegative. The J gene is TRBJ1-2, the V gene TRBV7-2; 9 bases map to TRBD1. The CDR3 loop is CASSSDRGTYGYTF. The CDR3 nucleotides are TGTGCCAGCAGCTCTGACAGGGGGACCTATGGCTACACCTTC.